The 20 T cell receptor beta chains in this list originate from one sample, sequenced in a study of tumor-infiltrating lymphocytes in oesophageal squamous cell carcinoma. MiXCR, run by TCRdb on the PCR reads, gives a single entry per CDR3 protein. The repertoire includes 15,000 to 20,000 distinct CDR3 sequences, 35% to 45% of them detected once, and 18% sits in the top ten. Sequencing was carried out using normal esophageal tissue next to the tumor. The receptor source for this set is a female donor with esophageal squamous cell carcinoma.

This clonotype was counted many times. The genes are TRBV2 and TRBJ2-2; no reliable D call. Germline V lookup: CDR1 SNHLY, CDR2 FYNNEI. The CDR3 runs to 13 residues. V was shortened by 6 bases and J by 4 bases, with 9 bases between the two germline ends. DNA for the CDR3: TGTGCCAGCAGGGCGGACGCCACCGGGGAGCTGTTTTTT. It translates to CASRADATGELFF.

This clonotype appeared many times. The V and J genes are TRBV27 and TRBJ1-6; no clear D gene. The CDR3 sequence is 14 residues long. Trimming cost V 5 bases and J 3 bases, with 8 bases left between them. Germline V gene lookup returns CDR1 MNHEY and CDR2 SMNVEV (reference sequence). The CDR3 loop reads CASSRTYYNSPLHF. For the CDR3, the DNA is TGTGCCAGCAGTCGGACCTACTATAATTCACCCCTCCACTTT.

By its share, this clonotype is medium-sized. One junction end does not reproduce the germline sequence, and a read error may be involved. The chain couples TRBV7-9 to TRBJ2-3, with 9 nucleotides matching TRBD2. There are 18 residues in the CDR3. The germline gives CDR1 SEHNR, CDR2 FQNEAQ (reference sequence). As DNA, the CDR3 is TGTGCCAGCAGCTTAAGGAGCGGGGGGCGAGACCGCACCGATACGCAGTATTTT. It encodes CASSLRSGGRDRTDTQYF.

This clonotype occurred a few times. The chain joins TRBV6-1 to TRBJ2-5; D remains ambiguous. CDR1 is MNHNS, CDR2 SASEGT, per germline. V lost 6 bases and J lost 1, with 21 bases in between. The length of the CDR3 is 17 residues. For the CDR3, the DNA is TGTGCCAGCAGCCGCTTGGTGATTCTAGGGCCCCAAGAGACCCAGTACTTC. This encodes CASSRLVILGPQETQYF.

This clonotype was counted ten times or more. The rearrangement uses TRBV7-9 and TRBJ2-1; no reliable D call. The CDR3 loop spans 11 amino acids. Germline assignment: CDR1 SEHNR and CDR2 FQNEAQ (reference sequence). The ends were cut back, 5 bases at V and 6 bases at J, with 5 bases in the middle. CDR3 DNA sequence: TGTGCCAGCAGCCCTTTCAATGAGCAGTTCTTC. It specifies CASSPFNEQFF.

The genes are TRBV12-3 or TRBV12-4 and TRBJ2-6, with unresolved D. The CDR3 is made up of 10 amino acids. The V end was cut by 3 bases, the J end by 11 bases, with 2 bases between. CDR3 in DNA: TGTGCCAGCAGTTTTGACGTCCTGACTTTC. This sequence encodes CASSFDVLTF.

Relative to its sample, this clonotype is medium-sized. J is TRBJ2-1 and V is TRBV7-2; the D gene is possibly TRBD1 (6 bases). The germline V and J ends were trimmed by 2 bases and 2 bases, with 16 bases remaining between them. CDR3 length equals 17 residues. CDR1 SGHTA and CDR2 FQGNSA come from the germline V gene. This CDR3 is CASSLHVAGATYNEQFF. DNA for the CDR3: TGTGCCAGCAGCTTACACGTCGCAGGGGCGACCTACAATGAGCAGTTCTTC.

Remarks on this clonotype: Without the conserved terminal phenylalanine or tryptophan, this CDR3 likely stems from a read error. The chain combines TRBV5-6 with TRBJ2-1, with 10 bases aligning to TRBD2. Trimming took 4 bases from V and 10 from J; bases not matched to a gene: 11. Germline-derived CDR1 and CDR2 are SGHDT and YYEEEE. The CDR3 has 15 amino acids. The chain's CDR3 is CASSVSLAGVVEQFL. The CDR3 DNA follows: TGTGCCAGCAGCGTGTCGCTAGCGGGGGTTGTCGAGCAGTTCTTA.

The chain has TRBV7-8 and TRBJ2-1; D is perhaps TRBD2 (7 bases). The J call may be incorrect, as the DNA end agrees better with TRBJ2-7. Germline CDR1 reads SGHVS; CDR2 reads FQNEAQ. The CDR3 extends over 18 amino acids. Here the CDR3 DNA reads TGTGCCAGCAGCTTAGTAGTAGGGGGGTTGGGGGGGGCCTACGAGCAGTACTTC. This gives the protein CASSLVVGGLGGAYEQYF.

The gene calls are TRBV7-2 and TRBJ2-1, with 12 bases lining up with TRBD2. Germline V gene data show CDR1 as SGHTA and CDR2 as FQGNSA. V lost 4 bases to trimming and J lost 2 bases; unmatched junction nucleotides: 3. The CDR3 is 16 amino acids. DNA of the CDR3: TGTGCCAGCAGCTCCAGACTAGCGGGGGCCTACAATGAGCAGTTCTTC. Its protein product is CASSSRLAGAYNEQFF.

In nucleotides, the CDR3 is TGTGCCAGCAGTCGGTGGGGGGAAACTGAAGCTTTCTTT. It specifies CASSRWGETEAFF. The J gene is TRBJ1-1, the V gene TRBV7-2; D may be TRBD1 (5 bases). Germline-derived CDR1 and CDR2 are SGHTA and FQGNSA. V was clipped by 6 bases and J by 5 bases, with 13 bases between them. This CDR3 comprises 13 residues. The variable domain in full, completed from reference TRBV7-2 and TRBJ1-1, reads GAGVSQSPSNKVTEKGKDVELRCDPISGHTALYWYRQSLGQGLEFLIYFQGNSAPDKSGLPSDRFSAERTGGSVSTLTIQRTQQEDSAVYLCASSRWGETEAFFGQGTRLTVV.

This clonotype was seen a few times. The J gene is TRBJ2-1, the V gene TRBV12-3 or TRBV12-4; D is ambiguous. The CDR3 contains 11 residues. Trimming stripped 7 bases from V and 7 bases from J, with 8 bases between. The CDR3 loop reads CASKTGNEQFF. The CDR3 DNA reads as TGTGCCAGCAAAACGGGTAATGAGCAGTTCTTC.

This clonotype appeared many times. The rearrangement links TRBV5-6 to TRBJ2-1, with no clear D. V lost 3 bases to trimming and J lost 10 bases, with 20 bases between them. The CDR3 spans 15 residues. Germline V gives CDR1 SGHDT, CDR2 YYEEEE. The CDR3, as DNA: TGTGCCAGCAGCTCTCAGAGAGTATTCGGCGTGGAGCAGTTCTTC. Amino acid sequence: CASSSQRVFGVEQFF.

CDR3 nucleotides: TGTGCCAGCAGAAGGGACAGGGACTACGAGCAGTACTTC. As protein: CASRRDRDYEQYF. J is TRBJ2-1 and V is TRBV7-8; TRBD1 matches at 9 bases. The J call may be mistaken, given a closer DNA end match to TRBJ2-7. The CDR3 is made up of 13 amino acids. Germline values: CDR1 SGHVS, CDR2 FQNEAQ.

At least ten counts were recorded for this clonotype. The chain uses TRBV24-1 and TRBJ2-2, with TRBD2 matching over 9 bases. The ends lost 1 base at V and 0 bases at J; junction bases unmatched: 8. CDR1 and CDR2 from the germline V gene are KGHDR and SFDVKD. The CDR3 has 19 amino acids. CDR3 in amino acids: CATSDFKGSGGPNTGELFF. In DNA, the CDR3 is TGTGCCACCAGTGATTTTAAGGGTAGCGGGGGCCCGAACACCGGGGAGCTGTTTTTT.

Ten or more counts support this clonotype. This sequence joins TRBV18 and TRBJ1-1, with unresolved D. Germline loops: CDR1 KGHSH, CDR2 LQKENI. CDR3 length equals 13 residues. V lost 5 bases and J 3 bases, leaving 10 bases between the germline ends. The CDR3 sequence: CASSSNGHTEAFF. The CDR3 DNA follows: TGTGCCAGCTCATCAAACGGGCACACTGAAGCTTTCTTT.

This clonotype appeared many times. The genes are TRBV28 and TRBJ2-7, with 9 positions matching TRBD2. Trimming took 1 base from V and 6 from J; bases not matched to a gene: 7. Germline V gives CDR1 MDHEN, CDR2 SYDVKM. The CDR3 consists of 15 residues. The CDR3 nucleotides are TGTGCCAGCAGTTTATTGGCGGCGGGAGGGCTCGAGCAGTACTTC. Protein: CASSLLAAGGLEQYF.

This chain connects TRBV6-7 to TRBJ2-6, with a tentative D call TRBD1 (5 bases). The J call may be wrong; the DNA end is better matched by TRBJ2-5. TRBV6-7 is reported as an ORF; its role is uncertain. This CDR3 is built from 15 residues. CDR3 bases: TGTGCCAGCAGTTACTTTAGGACAACCCAAGAGACCCAGTACTTC. Its protein product is CASSYFRTTQETQYF.

The chain joins TRBV10-2 to TRBJ2-5; 7 bases align to TRBD2. The assigned J gene may be wrong: the sequence end matches TRBJ2-6 better. CDR3 length: 17 residues. The germline CDR1 and CDR2 sequences are WSHSY and SAAADI. Here the CDR3 DNA reads TGCGCCACCCCAGCGGGGACGGGTGAAAGATCGGCCAACGTCCTGACTTTC. Its translation is CATPAGTGERSANVLTF.

This rearrangement joins TRBV6-6 to TRBJ1-2; D unresolved. The J call may be faulty, since TRBJ2-7 better matches the DNA end. The germline V gene has CDR1 MNHNY and CDR2 SVGAGI (reference sequence). This CDR3 is built from 11 residues. This CDR3 is CASSSFYEQYF. CDR3 bases: TGTGCCAGCAGTTCATTCTACGAGCAGTACTTC.